This T cell receptor beta chain was obtained from a study of ipilimumab plus nivolumab after autologous stem cell transplantation. About the study: DLBCL patients had primary refractory or relapsed disease. Overall study findings and caveats: The authors say TCR, Treg and microbiome findings warrant further study.

This clone was seen a few times. The antigen remains unidentified. Starting 14 to 28 days after autologous transplant, ipilimumab 1 mg/kg was given. Through week 26, nivolumab 3 mg/kg IV was given weeks 1, 4, 7, 10, then biweekly. Generated by immunoSEQ multiplex PCR, the TCRdb table keeps only in-frame clones and is missing some. The sample yields around 16,000 clones, over 75% seen once. V was cut by 9 bases and J by 2 bases, with 11 bases left in between. Germline V gene data show CDR1 as MNHNS and CDR2 as SASEGT. CDR3 size: 13 residues. The source of this sequence is a male donor with diffuse large B-cell lymphoma. The source was PBMCs, collected in a trial of ipilimumab plus nivolumab as post-transplant consolidation. The rearrangement uses TRBV6-1 and TRBJ1-5; a possible D gene is TRBD1 (6 bases). CDR3 sequence: CASVGAGNQPQHF. The CDR3 DNA is TGTGCCAGTGTGGGGGCTGGCAATCAGCCCCAGCATTTT.